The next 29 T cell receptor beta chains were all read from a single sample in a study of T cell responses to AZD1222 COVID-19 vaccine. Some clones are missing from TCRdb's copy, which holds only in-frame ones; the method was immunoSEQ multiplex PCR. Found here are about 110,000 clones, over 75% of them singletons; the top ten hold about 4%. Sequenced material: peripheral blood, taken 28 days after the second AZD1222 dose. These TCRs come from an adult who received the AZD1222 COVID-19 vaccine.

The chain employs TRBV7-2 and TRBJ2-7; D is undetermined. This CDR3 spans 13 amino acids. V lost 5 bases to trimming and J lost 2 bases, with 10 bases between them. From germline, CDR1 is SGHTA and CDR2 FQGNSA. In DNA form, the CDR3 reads TGTGCCAGCAGCATTACCGTCGCCTACGAGCAGTACTTC. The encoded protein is CASSITVAYEQYF.

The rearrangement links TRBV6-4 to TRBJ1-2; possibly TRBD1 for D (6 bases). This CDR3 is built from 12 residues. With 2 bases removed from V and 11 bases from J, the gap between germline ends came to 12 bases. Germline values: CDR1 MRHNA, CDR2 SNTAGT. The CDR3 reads CASSDDRSRYTF. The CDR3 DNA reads TGTGCCAGCAGTGACGACAGGTCGAGATACACCTTC.

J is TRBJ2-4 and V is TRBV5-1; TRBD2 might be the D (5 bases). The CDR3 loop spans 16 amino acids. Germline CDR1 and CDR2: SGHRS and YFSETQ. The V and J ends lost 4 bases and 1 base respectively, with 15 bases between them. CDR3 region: CASSAGLRRAKNIQYF. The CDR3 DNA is TGCGCCAGCAGCGCCGGGCTGAGGAGGGCCAAAAACATTCAGTACTTC. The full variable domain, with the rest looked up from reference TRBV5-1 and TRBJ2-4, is KAGVTQTPRYLIKTRGQQVTLSCSPISGHRSVSWYQQTPGQGLQFLFEYFSETQRNKGNFPGRFSGRQFSNSRSEMNVSTLELGDSALYLCASSAGLRRAKNIQYFGAGTRLSVL.

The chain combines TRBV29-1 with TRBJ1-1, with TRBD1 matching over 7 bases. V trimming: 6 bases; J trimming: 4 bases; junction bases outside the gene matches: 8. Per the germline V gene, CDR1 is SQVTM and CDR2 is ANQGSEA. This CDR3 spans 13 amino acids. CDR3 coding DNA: TGCAGCGTACTAACAGGGGTGGTCACTGAAGCTTTCTTT. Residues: CSVLTGVVTEAFF.

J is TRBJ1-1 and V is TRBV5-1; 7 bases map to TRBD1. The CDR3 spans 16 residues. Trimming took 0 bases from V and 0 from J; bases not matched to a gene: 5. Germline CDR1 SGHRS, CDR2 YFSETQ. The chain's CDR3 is CASSLGRGLVNTEAFF. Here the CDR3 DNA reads TGCGCCAGCAGCTTGGGAAGGGGGCTGGTGAACACTGAAGCTTTCTTT.

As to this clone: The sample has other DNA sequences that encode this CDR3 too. The CDR3: CASSLSEETQYF. The CDR3 DNA is TGTGCCAGCAGCCTCTCCGAAGAGACCCAGTACTTC. The chain carries TRBV7-2 and TRBJ2-5; D not certain. Trimming removed 5 bases from V and 3 bases from J, with 7 bases in between. The CDR3 loop spans 12 amino acids. The V gene's germline CDR1 is SGHTA and CDR2 FQGNSA.

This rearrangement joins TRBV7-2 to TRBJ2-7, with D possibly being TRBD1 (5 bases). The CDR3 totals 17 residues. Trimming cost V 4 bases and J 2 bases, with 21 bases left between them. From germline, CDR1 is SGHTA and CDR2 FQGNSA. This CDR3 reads CASSSSAGYRQAYEQYF. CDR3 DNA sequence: TGTGCCAGCAGCTCATCGGCCGGGTACAGGCAAGCCTACGAGCAGTACTTC.

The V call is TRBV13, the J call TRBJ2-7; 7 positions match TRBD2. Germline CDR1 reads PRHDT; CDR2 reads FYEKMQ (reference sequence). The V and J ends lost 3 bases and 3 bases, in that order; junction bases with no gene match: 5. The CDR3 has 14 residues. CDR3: CASSLGGRSYEQYF. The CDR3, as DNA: TGTGCCAGCAGCTTGGGCGGGAGAAGCTACGAGCAGTACTTC.

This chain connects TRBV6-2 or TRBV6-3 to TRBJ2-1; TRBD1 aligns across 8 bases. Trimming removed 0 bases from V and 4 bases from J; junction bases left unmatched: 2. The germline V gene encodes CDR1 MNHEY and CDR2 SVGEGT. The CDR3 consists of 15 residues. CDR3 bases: TGTGCCAGCAGTTACTCTCGGACAGGGTACAATGAGCAGTTCTTC. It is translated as CASSYSRTGYNEQFF.

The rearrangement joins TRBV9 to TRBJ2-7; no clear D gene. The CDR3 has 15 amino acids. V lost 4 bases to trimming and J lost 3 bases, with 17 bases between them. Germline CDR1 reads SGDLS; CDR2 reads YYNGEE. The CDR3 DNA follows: TGTGCCAGCAGCCCTAACATCATCCCCCACTACGAGCAGTACTTC. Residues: CASSPNIIPHYEQYF.

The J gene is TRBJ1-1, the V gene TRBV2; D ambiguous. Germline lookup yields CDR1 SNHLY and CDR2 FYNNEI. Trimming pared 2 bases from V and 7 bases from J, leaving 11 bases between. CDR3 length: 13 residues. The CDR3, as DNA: TGTGCCAGCAGTGAATCGGCAAGCCTTGAAGCTTTCTTT. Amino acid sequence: CASSESASLEAFF.

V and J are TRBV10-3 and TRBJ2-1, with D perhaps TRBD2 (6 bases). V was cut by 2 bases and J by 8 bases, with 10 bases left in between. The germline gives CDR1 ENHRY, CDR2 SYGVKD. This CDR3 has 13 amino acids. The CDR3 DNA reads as TGTGCCATCAGTGAGGATAGCGGAGATGAGCAGTTCTTC. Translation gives CAISEDSGDEQFF.

The CDR3 sequence is CASSFIQGTNYGYTF. The CDR3 DNA reads as TGTGCCAGCAGCTTTATCCAGGGTACGAACTATGGCTACACCTTC. The chain joins TRBV7-9 to TRBJ1-2, with D possibly TRBD1 on 5 matching bases. CDR3 length equals 15 residues. Germline CDR1 and CDR2: SEHNR and FQNEAQ (reference sequence). Trimming removed 3 bases at V and 2 bases at J, with 13 bases between.

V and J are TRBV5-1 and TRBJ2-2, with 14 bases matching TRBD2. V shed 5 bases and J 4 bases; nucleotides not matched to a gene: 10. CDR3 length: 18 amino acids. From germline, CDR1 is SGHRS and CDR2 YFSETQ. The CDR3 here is CASSTGLAGGFGTGELFF. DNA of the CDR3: TGCGCCAGCAGTACCGGACTAGCGGGAGGCTTCGGCACCGGGGAGCTGTTTTTT.

The chain's CDR3 is CASLGPNTGELFF. CDR3 nucleotides: TGTGCCAGCCTTGGGCCAAACACCGGGGAGCTGTTTTTT. The chain employs TRBV28 and TRBJ2-2; D unclear. V was shortened by 8 bases and J by 2 bases, with 9 bases between the two germline ends. This CDR3 is built from 13 residues. Germline V gene lookup returns CDR1 MDHEN and CDR2 SYDVKM.

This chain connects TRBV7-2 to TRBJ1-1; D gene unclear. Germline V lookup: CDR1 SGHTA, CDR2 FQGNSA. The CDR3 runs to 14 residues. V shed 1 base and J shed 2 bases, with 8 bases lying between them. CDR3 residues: CASSLGRFNTEAFF. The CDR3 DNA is TGTGCCAGCAGCTTAGGGCGATTTAACACTGAAGCTTTCTTT. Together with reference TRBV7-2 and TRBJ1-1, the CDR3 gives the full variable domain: GAGVSQSPSNKVTEKGKDVELRCDPISGHTALYWYRQSLGQGLEFLIYFQGNSAPDKSGLPSDRFSAERTGGSVSTLTIQRTQQEDSAVYLCASSLGRFNTEAFFGQGTRLTVV.

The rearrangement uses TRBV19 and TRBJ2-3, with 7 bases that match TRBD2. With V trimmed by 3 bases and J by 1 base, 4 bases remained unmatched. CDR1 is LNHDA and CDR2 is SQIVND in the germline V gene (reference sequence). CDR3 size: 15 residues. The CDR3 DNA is TGTGCCAGTAGTATCGAGCGGGGCGGCACAGATACGCAGTATTTT. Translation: CASSIERGGTDTQYF.

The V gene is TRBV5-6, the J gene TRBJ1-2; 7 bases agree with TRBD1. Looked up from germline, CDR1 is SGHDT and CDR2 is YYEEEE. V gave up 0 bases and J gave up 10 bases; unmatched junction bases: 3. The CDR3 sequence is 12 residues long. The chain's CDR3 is CASSLADRDYTF. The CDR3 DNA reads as TGTGCCAGCAGCTTGGCCGACAGGGACTACACCTTC.

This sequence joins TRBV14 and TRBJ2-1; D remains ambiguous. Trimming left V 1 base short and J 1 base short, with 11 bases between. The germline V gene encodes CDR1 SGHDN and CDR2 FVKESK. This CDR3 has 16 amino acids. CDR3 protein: CASSQGPPISYNEQFF. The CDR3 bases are TGTGCCAGCAGCCAAGGGCCTCCCATATCCTACAATGAGCAGTTCTTC.

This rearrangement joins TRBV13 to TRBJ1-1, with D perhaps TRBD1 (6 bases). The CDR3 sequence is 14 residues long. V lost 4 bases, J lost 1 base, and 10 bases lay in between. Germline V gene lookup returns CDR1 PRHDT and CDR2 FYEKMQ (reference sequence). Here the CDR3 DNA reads TGTGCCAGCAGCTCCCAGGGGTGGAACACTGAAGCTTTCTTT. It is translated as CASSSQGWNTEAFF. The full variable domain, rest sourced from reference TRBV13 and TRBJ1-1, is AAGVIQSPRHLIKEKRETATLKCYPIPRHDTVYWYQQGPGQDPQFLISFYEKMQSDKGSIPDRFSAQQFSDYHSELNMSSLELGDSALYFCASSSQGWNTEAFFGQGTRLTVV.

DNA for the CDR3: TGTGCCAGCAGTTCGACCCGCACAGATACGCAGTATTTT. Protein: CASSSTRTDTQYF. The gene calls are TRBV3-1 (or the pseudogene TRBV3-2) and TRBJ2-3; no clear D gene. The germline CDR1 and CDR2 sequences are LGHDT and YNNKEL (reference sequence). The CDR3 has 13 residues. Deletions cut 6 bases from V and 1 base from J, with 8 bases between.

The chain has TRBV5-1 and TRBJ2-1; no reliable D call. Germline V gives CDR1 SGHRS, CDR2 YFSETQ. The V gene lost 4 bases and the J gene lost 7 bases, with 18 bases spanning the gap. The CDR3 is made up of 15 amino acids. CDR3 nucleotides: TGCGCCAGCAGCCCCCCGGATCACGTTTGGAATGAGCAGTTCTTC. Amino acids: CASSPPDHVWNEQFF. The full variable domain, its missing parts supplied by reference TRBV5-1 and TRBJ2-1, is KAGVTQTPRYLIKTRGQQVTLSCSPISGHRSVSWYQQTPGQGLQFLFEYFSETQRNKGNFPGRFSGRQFSNSRSEMNVSTLELGDSALYLCASSPPDHVWNEQFFGPGTRLTVL.

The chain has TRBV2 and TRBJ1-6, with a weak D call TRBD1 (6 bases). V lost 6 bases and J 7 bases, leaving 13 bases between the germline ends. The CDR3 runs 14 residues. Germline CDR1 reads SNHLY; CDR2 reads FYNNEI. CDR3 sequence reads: CASRGGVLNSPLHF. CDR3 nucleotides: TGTGCCAGCAGAGGGGGTGTCTTGAATTCACCCCTCCACTTT.

CDR3 DNA sequence: TGTGCCAGCGGGTGGAGGGGCAGGCCTAATGAAAAACTGTTTTTT. Its translation: CASGWRGRPNEKLFF. The J gene is TRBJ1-4, the V gene TRBV6-5; tentative D call: TRBD1 (5 bases). Germline CDR1 MNHEY, CDR2 SVGAGI. This CDR3 is 15 amino acids long. Trimming shortened V by 8 bases and J by 3 bases, and 16 bases separated the two germline ends.

The CDR3 DNA sequence: TGTGCCAGCAGCTTCGCAGGGGGCATACGGGCTTTCTTT. As protein: CASSFAGGIRAFF. The chain employs TRBV5-4 and TRBJ1-1, with 8 bases matching TRBD1. This CDR3 has 13 amino acids. V was pared by 2 bases and J by 11 bases, with 8 bases of the junction left unmatched. Looked up from germline, CDR1 is SGHNT and CDR2 is YYREEE (reference sequence).

The chain's CDR3 is CASSLLSEQGALHTEAFF. The CDR3 bases are TGCGCCAGCAGCTTATTGTCAGAACAGGGGGCGCTTCACACTGAAGCTTTCTTT. The V and J genes are TRBV5-1 and TRBJ1-1; 9 bases line up with TRBD1. CDR3 length: 18 amino acids. V shed 2 bases, J shed 3 bases, and the junction held 14 bases outside the gene matches. Per germline, CDR1 SGHRS and CDR2 YFSETQ.

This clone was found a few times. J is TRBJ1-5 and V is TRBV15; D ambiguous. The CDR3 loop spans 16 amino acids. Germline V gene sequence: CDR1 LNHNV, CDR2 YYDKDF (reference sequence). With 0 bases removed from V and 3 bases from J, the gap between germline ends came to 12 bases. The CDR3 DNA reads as TGTGCCACCAGCAGAGATCCCATGGGCCTCAATCAGCCCCAGCATTTT. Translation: CATSRDPMGLNQPQHF.

Here the CDR3 reads CASSTIGVYAFF. CDR3 bases: TGTGCCAGTAGTACCATAGGGGTGTATGCTTTCTTT. The chain combines TRBV19 with TRBJ1-1; a weak D match, TRBD1 (5 bases). Germline CDR1 LNHDA, CDR2 SQIVND (reference sequence). The CDR3 has 12 residues. V was cut by 4 bases and J by 11 bases, with 14 bases left in between.

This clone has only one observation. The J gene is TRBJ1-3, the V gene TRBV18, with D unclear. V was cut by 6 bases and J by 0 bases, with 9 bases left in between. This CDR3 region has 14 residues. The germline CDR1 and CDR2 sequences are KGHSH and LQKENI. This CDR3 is CASSRTASGNTIYF. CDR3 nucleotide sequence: TGTGCCAGCTCCCGGACGGCCTCTGGAAACACCATATATTTT.